One and the same sample provided the 21 T cell receptor beta chains below, sequenced in a study of metastatic and nonmetastatic thyroid tumors. MiXCR reprocessed the PCR reads for TCRdb. Seen here are 43,000 or so clones, 4% to 5% observed once, and the top ten hold 9.8%. All patients were untreated before thyroid surgery. The material sequenced was blood. These receptors originate from a female donor with papillary thyroid cancer or a benign thyroid nodule (not recorded which). Some clones in this sample may be carry-over from other donors' samples.

In the case of this clone: Since a much larger clone is just one base distant, this may be a read error. The chain recombines TRBV27 with TRBJ1-4; D gene unclear. The CDR3 is made up of 13 amino acids. Trimming took 7 bases from V and 7 from J, leaving 13 bases between them. Germline V gives CDR1 MNHEY, CDR2 SMNVEV (reference sequence). The CDR3 here is CASKDPFGEKLFF. The CDR3, as DNA: TGTGCCAGCAAGGACCCCTTTGGTGAAAAACTGTTTTTT. Based on the CDR3 plus reference TRBV27 and TRBJ1-4, the full variable domain is EAQVTQNPRYLITVTGKKLTVTCSQNMNHEYMSWYRQDPGLGLRQIYYSMNVEVTDKGDVPEGYKVSRKEKRNFPLILESPSPNQTSLYFCASKDPFGEKLFFGSGTQLSVL.

This clone was picked up many times. The chain carries TRBV7-9 and TRBJ1-1; D uncertain. Germline CDR1 SEHNR, CDR2 FQNEAQ (reference sequence). The CDR3 consists of 13 residues. Trimming stripped 3 bases from V and 4 bases from J, with 9 bases between. The CDR3 bases are TGTGCCAGCAGCTTTGTAGGAGGCACTGAAGCTTTCTTT. Protein sequence: CASSFVGGTEAFF. Using reference TRBV7-9 and TRBJ1-1 for the parts outside the CDR3, the full variable domain is DTGVSQNPRHKITKRGQNVTFRCDPISEHNRLYWYRQTLGQGPEFLTYFQNEAQLEKSRLLSDRFSAERPKGSFSTLEIQRTEQGDSAMYLCASSFVGGTEAFFGQGTRLTVV.

This clone was counted at least ten times. The CDR3 protein is CSARSPNWGRDQPQHF. The CDR3 nucleotides read TGCAGTGCTAGGAGCCCAAACTGGGGTAGGGATCAGCCCCAGCATTTT. The chain is built from TRBV20-1 and TRBJ1-5; D is uncertain. Germline values: CDR1 DFQATT, CDR2 SNEGSKA (reference sequence). This CDR3 is 16 amino acids long. V was pared by 3 bases and J by 5 bases, with 20 bases between.

This clone was counted many times. V gene TRBV5-1 combines with J gene TRBJ2-3; 8 bases line up with TRBD2. The CDR3 covers 16 residues. Trimming removed 5 bases from V and 2 bases from J; junction bases left unmatched: 10. Per the germline V gene, CDR1 is SGHRS and CDR2 is YFSETQ. The CDR3 coding sequence is TGCGCCAGCAGTAGAGCGGGAGTCGCGGCCACAGATACGCAGTATTTT. Translation gives CASSRAGVAATDTQYF.

This clone was recorded many times. The chain has TRBV30 and TRBJ2-2; the D gene could be TRBD1 or TRBD2 (5 bases each). The V end lost 2 bases, the J end lost 7 bases, and 17 bases lay between the germline ends. The CDR3 runs to 15 residues. Germline V gene sequence: CDR1 GTSNPN, CDR2 SVGIG (reference sequence). The CDR3 DNA is TGTGCCTGGAGTCCCCCGGGACCCTGGGACGGGGAGCTGTTTTTT. Translation: CAWSPPGPWDGELFF.

This clone was found many times. The chain has TRBV30 and TRBJ2-1; D may be TRBD1 (5 bases). Germline assignment: CDR1 GTSNPN and CDR2 SVGIG (reference sequence). The CDR3 consists of 14 residues. V gave up 3 bases and J gave up 3 bases, with 12 bases separating them. The CDR3 nucleotides read TGTGCCTGGAGGGCAGGGTTGGGCTACAATGAGCAGTTCTTC. This sequence encodes CAWRAGLGYNEQFF.

A few counts support this clone. This chain joins TRBV5-1 and TRBJ2-7; tentative D call: TRBD1 (6 bases). Germline assignment: CDR1 SGHRS and CDR2 YFSETQ. V gave up 6 bases and J gave up 2 bases, with 18 bases separating them. The CDR3 consists of 15 residues. CDR3 residues: CASTLMSGGAYEQYF. The CDR3 bases are TGCGCCAGCACCCTCATGAGTGGGGGCGCCTACGAGCAGTACTTC.

This clone was seen at least ten times. The rearrangement joins TRBV10-3 to TRBJ1-1; TRBD1 might be the D (5 bases). Germline V gene sequence: CDR1 ENHRY, CDR2 SYGVKD. Trimming left V 6 bases short and J 2 bases short, with 10 bases between. This CDR3 comprises 13 residues. The CDR3 nucleotides are TGTGCCATCAGCGGTAGGGGTAACACTGAAGCTTTCTTT. It is translated as CAISGRGNTEAFF.

This clone was found many times. The V call is TRBV7-3, the J call TRBJ2-6, with D unclear. The germline V and J ends were trimmed by 5 bases and 0 bases, with 14 bases remaining between them. The CDR3 contains 17 residues. Per the germline V gene, CDR1 is SGHTA and CDR2 is FQGTGA. The CDR3 here is CASSQNPLSSGANVLTF. The CDR3 DNA reads TGTGCCAGCAGCCAAAACCCACTCTCCTCTGGGGCCAACGTCCTGACTTTC. Together with reference TRBV7-3 and TRBJ2-6, the CDR3 gives the full variable domain: GAGVSQTPSNKVTEKGKYVELRCDPISGHTALYWYRQSLGQGPEFLIYFQGTGAADDSGLPNDRFFAVRPEGSVSTLKIQRTERGDSAVYLCASSQNPLSSGANVLTFGAGSRLTVL.

This clone was detected a few times. The J gene is TRBJ1-5, the V gene TRBV28; no reliable D call. V dropped 3 bases and J dropped 6 bases, with 12 bases sitting between them. In germline, CDR1 is MDHEN, CDR2 SYDVKM. CDR3 size: 14 residues. The CDR3 reads CASSFETSSQPQHF. For the CDR3, the DNA is TGTGCCAGCAGTTTTGAGACGTCCAGTCAGCCCCAGCATTTT.

The sample holds many counts of this clone. The gene calls are TRBV5-5 and TRBJ1-3; possible D gene TRBD1, 6 bases. Germline loops: CDR1 SGHKS, CDR2 YYEKEE (reference sequence). With 4 bases removed from V and 6 bases from J, the gap between germline ends came to 23 bases. CDR3 size: 17 residues. Here the CDR3 DNA reads TGTGCCAGCAGCCCAATTGGTTTTGACAGGAGGCAAAACACCATATATTTT. It specifies CASSPIGFDRRQNTIYF.

In this sample, this clone turned up a few times. V is TRBV27 and J is TRBJ2-7; TRBD2 agrees at 10 bases. V lost 8 bases, J lost 10 bases, and 14 bases stayed unmatched. The CDR3 is 14 residues long. Germline loops: CDR1 MNHEY, CDR2 SMNVEV (reference sequence). The CDR3: CASCRTSGVCEQYF. The CDR3 DNA follows: TGTGCCAGCTGCCGGACTAGCGGAGTCTGCGAACAGTACTTC.

A few counts support this clone. The chain combines TRBV28 with TRBJ1-4; maybe TRBD1 (6 bases). CDR3 size: 17 residues. The germline V gene encodes CDR1 MDHEN and CDR2 SYDVKM. Trimming removed 1 base at V and 4 bases at J, with 16 bases between. The CDR3 sequence: CASSLSLQGTINEKLFF. The CDR3 DNA sequence: TGTGCCAGCAGTTTATCCCTTCAGGGGACGATTAATGAAAAACTGTTTTTT.

Judged by abundance, this clone is medium-sized. The chain is built from TRBV6-2 or TRBV6-3 and TRBJ2-7, with D possibly being TRBD1 (6 bases). Germline lookup yields CDR1 MNHEY and CDR2 SVGEGT. Trimming cost V 6 bases and J 4 bases, with 13 bases left between them. The CDR3 has 13 residues. DNA for the CDR3: TGTGCCAGCAGGACCGAACAGGGATACGAGCAGTACTTC. Its translation: CASRTEQGYEQYF.

The chain carries TRBV25-1 and TRBJ2-1; perhaps TRBD2 as D (6 bases). CDR3 length: 15 residues. The germline V and J ends were trimmed by 6 bases and 7 bases, with 19 bases remaining between them. The V gene's germline CDR1 is MGHDK and CDR2 SYGVNS. The CDR3 DNA is TGTGCCAGCAGCGGGGGTTTAGCTGTAGATAATGAGCAGTTCTTC. This codes for CASSGGLAVDNEQFF.

This clone has more than one count but fewer than ten. One junction end disagrees with the germline gene, perhaps due to a read error. V usage is TRBV28 and J usage is TRBJ1-4; the D is unclear. Germline V gene sequence: CDR1 MDHEN, CDR2 SYDVKM. The CDR3 covers 14 residues. CDR3 region: CASSERLSNEKLVF. The DNA for the CDR3 is TGTGCCAGCAGCGAAAGACTTTCTAATGAAAAACTGGTTTTT.

This clone was observed a few times. This may be a read error: a much more frequent sequence differs by one nucleotide. The chain employs TRBV4-1 and TRBJ1-1, with 7 bases fitting TRBD1. CDR3 length: 13 residues. Germline V gives CDR1 MGHRA, CDR2 YSYEKL. V lost 1 base to trimming and J lost 12 bases; unmatched junction nucleotides: 8. The CDR3 loop is CASSQVDREGTFF. DNA for the CDR3: TGCGCCAGCAGCCAAGTTGACAGGGAAGGAACTTTCTTT.

This clone came up many times. The chain combines TRBV10-1 with TRBJ2-5; D gene uncertain. The V and J ends lost 2 bases and 1 base respectively, with 5 bases between them. The CDR3 sequence is 13 residues long. Germline V gene data show CDR1 as WNHNN and CDR2 as SYGVQD (reference sequence). The chain's CDR3 is CASSEDTQETQYF. CDR3 bases: TGCGCCAGCAGTGAGGACACCCAAGAGACCCAGTACTTC.

Judged by abundance, this clone is medium-sized (0.01 to 0.1%). V and J are TRBV27 and TRBJ2-5; a weak D match, TRBD1 (6 bases). Germline values: CDR1 MNHEY, CDR2 SMNVEV (reference sequence). Trimming removed 6 bases from V and 2 bases from J, with 13 bases in between. This CDR3 is 14 amino acids long. The CDR3 is CASSIRDNQETQYF. CDR3 DNA: TGTGCCAGCAGCATCCGGGACAATCAAGAGACCCAGTACTTC.

This clone was seen at least ten times. The V call is TRBV9, the J call TRBJ2-1; 7 bases are shared with TRBD2. Germline CDR1 SGDLS, CDR2 YYNGEE. V shed 3 bases, J shed 8 bases, and the junction held 8 bases outside the gene matches. The CDR3 runs 14 residues. CDR3 sequence reads: CASSAGLGSDEQFF. Written as DNA, the CDR3 is TGTGCCAGCAGCGCCGGACTAGGGTCCGATGAGCAGTTCTTC.

This clone was seen ten or more times. The rearrangement joins TRBV12-3 or TRBV12-4 to TRBJ1-1; D is uncertain. Trimming cost V 2 bases and J 4 bases, with 11 bases left between them. The CDR3 is made up of 14 amino acids. The CDR3 coding sequence is TGTGCCAGCAGTTTACTAGGGTTGCCCACTGAAGCTTTCTTT. Encoded protein: CASSLLGLPTEAFF.